This T cell receptor (beta chain) appears in the sequencing data of a study of blood T cell repertoires in COVID-19 (dated by TCRdb to the early 2020s). Describing the broader study: Samples covering the acute and convalescent phases of COVID-19 were provided by collaborators in the United States, Italy and Spain. A de-identified subject ID, COVID-19 status, age in years and sex were almost always included in the sample metadata. The repertoires were released in a freely available public database meant as a resource for research on the immune response to SARS-CoV-2. The dataset comprised deeply sampled blood TCRbeta repertoires from subjects exposed to, actively infected with, or recovered from COVID-19. Samples came from the ongoing ImmuneRACE study (first 160 participants) plus 1,254 subjects from 6 global collaborators. The material from the prospective study consisted of cDNA or gDNA derived from T cells, B-cell-depleted T cells, or PBMCs. Where available, HLA class I and class II types were taken from metadata supplied by the sample provider and were not determined by assay-based typing. Overall study outcomes, separate from this receptor: The quantity of clinical and demographic metadata differed by source and by participant and was supplied without curation.

As regards this clone: Its target antigen remains unknown. Qualities for individual bases were not recorded, and no much larger clone is one base off.

The junction shows trimming of 3 bases on V and 5 bases on J, plus 14 bases between the germline ends. Inclusive of the bounding cysteine and phenylalanine, the CDR3 is 14 residues long. The read is trimmed to its CDR3 DNA, 42 bases read in frame from base 1. According to the germline V gene (reference sequence), CDR1 reads MNHEY and CDR2 reads SMNVEV. TCRbeta CDR3 regions were amplified from genomic DNA by means of the immunoSEQ Assay, a bias-controlled multiplex PCR. Turning to the authors' computational methods: Nucleated cell counts per sample were estimated from amplification of reference gene primers within the assay. To quantify the absolute abundance of each unique TCRbeta CDR3 rearrangement, sequence reads were collapsed and filtered. For each sample, productive Simpson clonality was calculated as the square root of Simpson's diversity index over productive rearrangements. Drawn from immuneACCESS, this table holds only the in-frame rearrangements with V and J called that TCRdb kept. Clones are partly lost; checked studies trace under half to an unresolved V gene and leave the rest unexplained. For V, J and clone size, that table is used; D and trimming come from the DNA. The sample table contains a few hundred thousand clones; only one count was recorded for 70% to 90% of them. The top ten clonotypes cover around 9.3% of the sample.

Collaborating institutions collected whole blood in K2EDTA tubes following their own protocols. For TCRbeta analysis, collaborators shipped samples as frozen whole blood, isolated PBMCs, or DNA extracted from either of those sample types. The TCR originated in a woman aged 80 or over with acute or convalescent COVID-19. Recombination connected TRBV27 to TRBJ2-7; TRBD2 is a weak D gene call, 5 bases matching. The material sequenced was peripheral blood. The base sequence is TGTGCCAGCAGTTTGTACGCTAGCACCCACGAGCAGTACTTC. Its coded protein is CASSLYASTHEQYF.